The next 23 T cell receptor beta chains were all read from a single sample in a study of cytomegalovirus exposure and HLA in healthy donors. The PCR ran on 60 Vbeta and 13 Jbeta primers. Measured with immunoSEQ multiplex PCR; TCRdb has only the in-frame clones, and not every one. This table holds 80,000 or so clones, roughly 80% found once. The sequenced material came from PBMCs. The source is a middle-aged man in good health and CMV-seronegative.

The rearrangement joins TRBV29-1 to TRBJ1-1, with 8 positions matching TRBD1. The CDR3 spans 13 residues. CDR1 and CDR2 (germline): SQVTM, ANQGSEA. The ends lost 4 bases at V and 7 bases at J; junction bases unmatched: 8. The CDR3: CSVVTGGAGEAFF. The CDR3 nucleotides are TGCAGCGTTGTAACAGGGGGGGCCGGTGAAGCTTTCTTT.

V gene TRBV6-1 combines with J gene TRBJ2-5; D is perhaps TRBD2 (5 bases). The CDR3 length is 13 residues. Germline V lookup: CDR1 MNHNS, CDR2 SASEGT. The CDR3 loop reads CALGSDYQETQYF. CDR3 sequence (DNA): TGTGCTCTGGGTAGCGATTACCAAGAGACCCAGTACTTC.

The genes are TRBV7-8 and TRBJ2-2; the D gene is possibly TRBD2 (6 bases). V was pared by 5 bases and J by 5 bases, with 18 bases between. The CDR3 loop spans 16 amino acids. Germline V gene lookup returns CDR1 SGHVS and CDR2 FQNEAQ. The CDR3 sequence: CASSRGSDHLTGELFF. The CDR3 DNA follows: TGTGCCAGCAGCCGGGGGTCGGACCATCTAACCGGGGAGCTGTTTTTT.

J is TRBJ2-7 and V is TRBV28, with 7 bases aligning to TRBD2. This CDR3 spans 15 amino acids. J lost 7 bases, V lost 6 bases, and 15 bases had no gene match. Germline lookup yields CDR1 MDHEN and CDR2 SYDVKM. DNA for the CDR3: TGTGCCAGCAGCCCAGCCGGGACTACCTTTGGAGAGCAGTACTTC. Translated, it gives CASSPAGTTFGEQYF.

This chain's CDR3 is CASSPLGGSSYEQYF. Here the CDR3 DNA reads TGCGCCAGCAGCCCCCTCGGCGGGTCCTCCTACGAGCAGTACTTC. The gene calls are TRBV4-1 and TRBJ2-7; the D gene is possibly TRBD2 (5 bases). V lost 4 bases, J lost 0 bases, and 13 bases lay in between. The CDR3 is 15 residues long. The germline CDR1 and CDR2 sequences are MGHRA and YSYEKL.

The chain employs TRBV5-1 and TRBJ2-1, with 9 bases matching TRBD2. Germline lookup yields CDR1 SGHRS and CDR2 YFSETQ. This CDR3 is 15 amino acids long. The junction had 7 bases not matched to a gene; V was cut back by 0 bases and J by 9 bases. The CDR3 DNA is TGCGCCAGCAGCTTGGAAATAGCGGGAGTGGGTGAGCAGTTCTTC. It is translated as CASSLEIAGVGEQFF.

The rearrangement links TRBV25-1 to TRBJ1-2; D may be TRBD1 (5 bases). The CDR3 sequence is 17 residues long. Trimming cost V 6 bases and J 1 base, with 21 bases left between them. CDR1 and CDR2 (germline): MGHDK, SYGVNS. As DNA, the CDR3 is TGTGCCAGCAGCGGTTATAATATGGGGCAGCTTAACTATGGCTACACCTTC. This gives the protein CASSGYNMGQLNYGYTF.

The gene calls are TRBV10-1 and TRBJ2-7; 7 bases align to TRBD1. The CDR3 contains 14 residues. Per the germline V gene, CDR1 is WNHNN and CDR2 is SYGVQD (reference sequence). Trimming removed 2 bases from V and 4 bases from J; junction bases left unmatched: 5. The CDR3 region has the DNA TGCGCCAGCAGTGAGGCTGGGGACAGATACGAGCAGTACTTC. As protein: CASSEAGDRYEQYF.

In this sample, this clone turned up a few times. The rearrangement joins TRBV19 to TRBJ2-5, with D perhaps TRBD2 (5 bases). This CDR3 is built from 13 residues. In germline, CDR1 is LNHDA, CDR2 SQIVND (reference sequence). V lost 5 bases and J lost 5, with 12 bases in between. The CDR3 here is CASSGSLGETQYF. DNA for the CDR3: TGTGCCAGTAGTGGGAGTTTGGGGGAGACCCAGTACTTC.

V gene TRBV5-8 combines with J gene TRBJ1-5; no reliable D call. Germline CDR1 is SGHTS and CDR2 is YDEGEE. The CDR3 is made up of 14 amino acids. Trimming took off 3 bases at V and 2 bases at J, with 9 bases between the two ends. CDR3 residues: CASSSGFRNQPQHF. CDR3 DNA sequence: TGTGCCAGCAGCTCGGGGTTTCGCAATCAGCCCCAGCATTTT. Filled out from reference TRBV5-8 and TRBJ1-5, the complete variable domain reads EAGVTQSPTHLIKTRGQQATLRCSPISGHTSVYWYQQALGLGLQFLLWYDEGEERNRGNFPPRFSGRQFPNYSSELNVNALELEDSALYLCASSSGFRNQPQHFGDGTRLSIL.

The chain recombines TRBV27 with TRBJ1-5; 7 nucleotides line up with TRBD1. Germline V gene sequence: CDR1 MNHEY, CDR2 SMNVEV (reference sequence). CDR3 length: 15 amino acids. J lost 0 bases, V lost 6 bases, and 5 bases had no gene match. CDR3 in DNA: TGTGCCAGCAGGGGGGGACAGCATAGCAATCAGCCCCAGCATTTT. Translation: CASRGGQHSNQPQHF.

The chain joins TRBV7-6 to TRBJ2-3; D gene ambiguous. Germline loops: CDR1 SGHVS, CDR2 FNYEAQ. The CDR3 is 15 amino acids. The V end lost 1 base, the J end lost 4 bases, and 12 bases lay between the germline ends. The CDR3 coding sequence is TGTGCCAGCAGCTTAGGTAGCCTAAAATCAGATACGCAGTATTTT. Its translation is CASSLGSLKSDTQYF.

The genes are TRBV5-6 and TRBJ1-2; D gene uncertain. Germline V gene data show CDR1 as SGHDT and CDR2 as YYEEEE. The CDR3 sequence is 14 residues long. Between the trimmed V and J ends, which lost 0 bases and 2 bases, there was a span of 8 bases. CDR3 amino acids: CASSLGQVNYGYTF. CDR3 DNA sequence: TGTGCCAGCAGCTTGGGGCAGGTGAACTATGGCTACACCTTC.

This rearrangement joins TRBV9 to TRBJ1-1, with a weak D call TRBD1 (5 bases). V lost 3 bases and J lost 0, with 12 bases in between. The CDR3 covers 15 residues. Germline V gives CDR1 SGDLS, CDR2 YYNGEE. Here the CDR3 reads CASSGGSTMNTEAFF. The DNA for the CDR3 is TGTGCCAGCAGCGGGGGCTCGACAATGAACACTGAAGCTTTCTTT.

The V gene is TRBV9, the J gene TRBJ1-1; D uncertain. The length of the CDR3 is 13 residues. The V gene lost 0 bases and the J gene lost 3 bases, with 6 bases spanning the gap. In germline, CDR1 is SGDLS, CDR2 YYNGEE. The CDR3 nucleotides are TGTGCCAGCAGCGTAGTATCGGACACTGAAGCTTTCTTT. The encoded protein is CASSVVSDTEAFF.

As to this clone: The junction differs from germline at one of its ends, possibly a read error. The genes are TRBV2 and TRBJ2-7; the match to TRBD2 covers 13 bases. CDR1 and CDR2 (germline): SNHLY, FYNNEI. CDR3 size: 11 residues. DNA for the CDR3: TGTGCCAGCAGACTAGCGGGAGGGGTACCCTTC. It encodes CASRLAGGVPF.

This clone showed up just a few times. The gene calls are TRBV27 and TRBJ1-5; TRBD1 might be the D (5 bases). Germline V CDR1 and CDR2: MNHEY, SMNVEV (reference sequence). This CDR3 is 14 amino acids long. Deletions cut 4 bases from V and 6 bases from J, with 13 bases between. The CDR3 here is CASSWGGRSQPQHF. CDR3 DNA: TGTGCCAGCAGTTGGGGGGGGAGGAGTCAGCCCCAGCATTTT.

A note on this clone: The junction shows a germline mismatch at one end, possibly a read error. The chain uses TRBV28 and TRBJ2-7; D is unresolved. Germline V gene lookup returns CDR1 MDHEN and CDR2 SYDVKM. The CDR3 consists of 12 residues. The CDR3 loop reads CASSPPRLAADF. The DNA of the CDR3 is TGTGCCAGCTCCCCTCCCCGCTTGGCGGCCGACTTC.

This chain connects TRBV12-2 to TRBJ1-4; the table's D call TRBD1 went unverified against the DNA. TRBV12-2 is labeled a pseudogene. The CDR3 is 17 residues long. Here the CDR3 DNA reads TGTGCAAGTCGCTTATCTCCTCAGGGGAAGAGAGAAGAAAAACTGTTTTTT. It is translated as CASRLSPQGKREEKLFF.

The CDR3 protein is CASSPYTGSNQPQHF. For the CDR3, the DNA is TGTGCCAGCTCACCATATACAGGGAGCAATCAGCCCCAGCATTTT. The gene calls are TRBV18 and TRBJ1-5, with D tentatively TRBD1 (6 bases). This CDR3 is 15 amino acids long. In germline, CDR1 is KGHSH, CDR2 LQKENI. V shed 2 bases and J shed 1 base, with 9 bases lying between them. The full variable domain, its missing parts supplied by reference TRBV18 and TRBJ1-5, is NAGVMQNPRHLVRRRGQEARLRCSPMKGHSHVYWYRQLPEEGLKFMVYLQKENIIDESGMPKERFSAEFPKEGPSILRIQQVVRGDSAAYFCASSPYTGSNQPQHFGDGTRLSIL.

As concerns this clone: The junction and the germline gene differ at one end; a read error may be behind it. The rearrangement joins TRBV29-1 to TRBJ2-5, with a weak D call TRBD1 (6 bases). Germline lookup yields CDR1 SQVTM and CDR2 ANQGSEA. CDR3 length equals 9 residues. This chain's CDR3 is CSVLGQPDF. The CDR3 coding sequence is TGCAGCGTTTTAGGACAGCCGGACTTC.

This sequence joins TRBV28 and TRBJ2-4; 8 bases are shared with TRBD2. The ends lost 7 bases at V and 0 bases at J; junction bases unmatched: 17. Germline CDR1 MDHEN, CDR2 SYDVKM. There are 19 residues in the CDR3. The CDR3 reads CASNPWGSGTGLAKNIQYF. The CDR3, as DNA: TGTGCCAGCAACCCCTGGGGTAGCGGGACCGGCTTAGCCAAAAACATTCAGTACTTC.

The chain has TRBV5-6 and TRBJ2-1, with 8 nucleotides matching TRBD2. The CDR3 loop spans 18 amino acids. The V gene's germline CDR1 is SGHDT and CDR2 YYEEEE. The trim removed 3 bases at V and 7 bases at J, leaving 18 bases unmatched. For the CDR3, the DNA is TGTGCCAGCAGCTACGGGGGGCCGGGACTAGTTATGCAGAATGAGCAGTTCTTC. Encoded protein: CASSYGGPGLVMQNEQFF.